These 23 T cell receptor beta chains were sequenced from one sample in a study of blood T cell repertoires in COVID-19. Profiling relied on immunoSEQ multiplex PCR, and the TCRdb table lists in-frame clones only, not all of them. This table has 60,000 to 70,000 clones, around 80% appearing once. Material: peripheral blood. These receptors came from a woman aged 70-85 years with acute or convalescent COVID-19.

This clone came up a few times. The V gene is TRBV11-3, the J gene TRBJ2-3; D possibly corresponds to TRBD1 (5 bases). The germline V and J ends were trimmed by 4 bases and 6 bases, with 11 bases remaining between them. CDR1 and CDR2 (germline): SGHNT, YENEEA. The CDR3 is 13 amino acids. The DNA of the CDR3 is TGTGCCAGCAGCTCGGAACAGGAGGATACGCAGTATTTT. It is translated as CASSSEQEDTQYF. The variable domain in full, with the rest retrieved from reference TRBV11-3 and TRBJ2-3, is EAGVVQSPRYKIIEKKQPVAFWCNPISGHNTLYWYLQNLGQGPELLIRYENEEAVDDSQLPKDRFSAERLKGVDSTLKIQPAELGDSAVYLCASSSEQEDTQYFGPGTRLTVL.

The CDR3 coding sequence is TGTGCCAGTAGTATCTCGGGGAGCACAGATACGCAGTATTTT. It yields the protein CASSISGSTDTQYF. The chain has TRBV19 and TRBJ2-3; TRBD2 might be the D (5 bases). V gave up 3 bases and J gave up 0 bases, with 7 bases separating them. The CDR3 is made up of 14 amino acids. The germline CDR1 and CDR2 sequences are LNHDA and SQIVND (reference sequence). Using reference TRBV19 and TRBJ2-3 for the parts outside the CDR3, the full variable domain is DGGITQSPKYLFRKEGQNVTLSCEQNLNHDAMYWYRQDPGQGLRLIYYSQIVNDFQKGDIAEGYSVSREKKESFPLTVTSAQKNPTAFYLCASSISGSTDTQYFGPGTRLTVL.

This chain connects TRBV12-3 or TRBV12-4 to TRBJ1-1; no reliable D call. V lost 7 bases and J 2 bases, leaving 8 bases between the germline ends. This CDR3 comprises 12 residues. CDR3 protein: CASTDKNTEAFF. CDR3 nucleotide sequence: TGTGCCAGCACCGACAAAAACACTGAAGCTTTCTTT.

The V and J genes are TRBV6-1 and TRBJ2-5, with 7 bases identical to TRBD2. The trim removed 3 bases at V and 2 bases at J, leaving 3 bases unmatched. Germline V gene lookup returns CDR1 MNHNS and CDR2 SASEGT. This CDR3 spans 14 amino acids. CDR3 sequence (DNA): TGTGCCAGCAGTGAGGGGGGGATACAAGAGACCCAGTACTTC. Translating it yields CASSEGGIQETQYF.

A single count supports this clone. The rearrangement uses TRBV7-2 and TRBJ1-4; possibly TRBD1 for D (5 bases). This CDR3 comprises 13 residues. Germline values: CDR1 SGHTA, CDR2 FQGNSA. The ends were cut back, 3 bases at V and 11 bases at J, with 13 bases in the middle. The CDR3 loop reads CASSLEKGKKLFF. CDR3 nucleotides: TGTGCCAGCAGCTTGGAGAAGGGGAAGAAACTGTTTTTT. Drawing the rest from reference TRBV7-2 and TRBJ1-4, the complete variable domain is GAGVSQSPSNKVTEKGKDVELRCDPISGHTALYWYRQSLGQGLEFLIYFQGNSAPDKSGLPSDRFSAERTGGSVSTLTIQRTQQEDSAVYLCASSLEKGKKLFFGSGTQLSVL.

V gene TRBV25-1 combines with J gene TRBJ2-3; TRBD1 is a possible D gene (6 bases). V lost 4 bases to trimming and J lost 0 bases, with 11 bases between them. From germline, CDR1 is MGHDK and CDR2 SYGVNS. The CDR3 length is 15 residues. CDR3 nucleotide sequence: TGTGCCAGCAGTGGGACAGCTTCTAGCACAGATACGCAGTATTTT. Its translation: CASSGTASSTDTQYF.

The rearrangement joins TRBV7-8 to TRBJ2-3; the D gene is possibly TRBD1 (5 bases). V lost 4 bases and J lost 4, with 15 bases in between. Germline V CDR1 and CDR2: SGHVS, FQNEAQ. The CDR3 extends over 15 amino acids. The CDR3, as DNA: TGTGCCAGCAGCTCTTACGTGGCAGGGCCAGATACGCAGTATTTT. Its protein product is CASSSYVAGPDTQYF.

The chain has TRBV5-6 and TRBJ1-4, with 8 bases lining up with TRBD1. V was pared by 4 bases and J by 8 bases, with 16 bases of the junction left unmatched. Looked up from germline, CDR1 is SGHDT and CDR2 is YYEEEE. The CDR3 is 17 residues long. The CDR3, as DNA: TGTGCCAGCAGCAAGTGGAGACAGGGGCTAGGCGTGGAAAAACTGTTTTTT. It codes for CASSKWRQGLGVEKLFF.

V usage is TRBV2 and J usage is TRBJ2-5; TRBD2 matches 8 bases. V trimming: 5 bases; J trimming: 7 bases; junction bases outside the gene matches: 18. CDR3 length equals 17 residues. CDR1 is SNHLY and CDR2 is FYNNEI in the germline V gene. CDR3 sequence (DNA): TGTGCCAGCAGTCCCCCCCTGGGCGGCGGGGGGTCGGGGACCCAGTACTTC. It is translated as CASSPPLGGGGSGTQYF.

The chain joins TRBV18 to TRBJ2-7; D possibly corresponds to TRBD1 (6 bases). V lost 1 base and J lost 4, with 14 bases in between. Germline-derived CDR1 and CDR2 are KGHSH and LQKENI. There are 15 residues in the CDR3. The DNA of the CDR3 is TGTGCCAGCTCACCACTGGTGGGGGCGCGGTACGAGCAGTACTTC. Its protein is CASSPLVGARYEQYF.

In this sample, this clone turned up once. The chain links TRBV12-3 or TRBV12-4 to TRBJ2-1, with D maybe TRBD1 (6 bases). This CDR3 has 12 amino acids. Trimming took off 6 bases at V and 10 bases at J, with 13 bases between the two ends. Here the CDR3 DNA reads TGTGCCAGCAGCAACTACAGGGTCGAGCAGTTCTTC. This sequence encodes CASSNYRVEQFF.

This chain joins TRBV7-6 and TRBJ2-3, with 12 bases aligning to TRBD1. With V trimmed by 2 bases and J by 3 bases, 9 bases remained unmatched. The CDR3 is made up of 18 amino acids. The germline CDR1 and CDR2 sequences are SGHVS and FNYEAQ. The CDR3 sequence: CASSLMIPGQGATDTQYF. Here the CDR3 DNA reads TGTGCCAGCAGCTTAATGATTCCGGGACAGGGGGCGACAGATACGCAGTATTTT.

The J gene is TRBJ1-1, the V gene TRBV6-6; the match to TRBD1 covers 7 bases. The germline gives CDR1 MNHNY, CDR2 SVGAGI (reference sequence). This CDR3 region has 14 residues. The ends lost 6 bases at V and 3 bases at J; junction bases unmatched: 7. CDR3 bases: TGTGCCAGCAGCTTTAGGGGGCGGGACACTGAAGCTTTCTTT. It codes for CASSFRGRDTEAFF.

CDR3 DNA: TGTGCCAGTAGTAAGGGACAGCTAAATGAGCAGTTCTTC. Translated, it gives CASSKGQLNEQFF. The chain combines TRBV19 with TRBJ2-1; 7 bases match TRBD1. CDR1 LNHDA and CDR2 SQIVND come from the germline V gene (reference sequence). The V and J ends lost 4 bases and 7 bases, in that order; junction bases with no gene match: 4. The CDR3 is 13 residues long.

The genes are TRBV7-9 and TRBJ1-3, with D possibly matching TRBD1 (5 bases). V was shortened by 1 base and J by 0 bases, with 10 bases between the two germline ends. Germline values: CDR1 SEHNR, CDR2 FQNEAQ (reference sequence). The CDR3 totals 16 residues. The CDR3 sequence is CASSLGGAFSGNTIYF. The CDR3 region has the DNA TGTGCCAGCAGCTTAGGTGGGGCATTCTCTGGAAACACCATATATTTT.

The V gene is TRBV3-1 (or the pseudogene TRBV3-2), the J gene TRBJ1-1; 7 bases line up with TRBD1. Germline V gives CDR1 LGHDT, CDR2 YNNKEL (reference sequence). The junction had 10 bases not matched to a gene; V was cut back by 1 base and J by 8 bases. This CDR3 region has 15 residues. This chain's CDR3 is CASSQGPGQMPEAFF. CDR3 DNA sequence: TGTGCCAGCAGCCAAGGTCCGGGACAGATGCCGGAAGCTTTCTTT.

This clone was seen just once. This chain links TRBV3-1 (or the pseudogene TRBV3-2) with TRBJ1-4, with a possible D match to TRBD1 (5 bases). The V and J ends lost 5 bases and 8 bases respectively, with 18 bases between them. CDR1 is LGHDT and CDR2 is YNNKEL in the germline V gene (reference sequence). This CDR3 is 15 amino acids long. The chain's CDR3 is CASSFLAAGPEKLFF. The CDR3 DNA is TGTGCCAGCAGCTTCTTAGCGGCGGGACCCGAAAAACTGTTTTTT.

This clone was seen only a few times. The chain combines TRBV7-2 with TRBJ2-1; TRBD2 matches 8 bases. The CDR3 runs to 16 residues. The V gene end was trimmed by 5 bases and the J gene end by 6 bases; junction bases not matched to a gene: 12. CDR1 is SGHTA, CDR2 FQGNSA, per germline. The DNA of the CDR3 is TGTGCCAGCAGCGGAGGGCTGCGGGGGGTTTTCAATGAGCAGTTCTTC. Protein: CASSGGLRGVFNEQFF.

The V call is TRBV10-1, the J call TRBJ2-7; TRBD1 aligns across 8 bases. V lost 3 bases and J lost 5; bases outside the gene matches: 3. Germline V gene data show CDR1 as WNHNN and CDR2 as SYGVQD (reference sequence). This CDR3 region has 13 residues. CDR3 DNA: TGCGCCAGCAGTGAAGACAGGGGCAACGAGCAGTACTTC. Translation: CASSEDRGNEQYF.

The chain carries TRBV10-1 and TRBJ2-3; 11 nucleotides align to TRBD2. Losses at the gene ends were 6 bases for V and 5 bases for J; bases not matched to a gene: 1. This CDR3 contains 13 residues. CDR1 and CDR2 (germline): WNHNN, SYGVQD (reference sequence). The CDR3 reads CASRGLAGDTQYF. The CDR3 nucleotides are TGCGCCAGCAGAGGACTAGCGGGAGATACGCAGTATTTT.

The chain is built from TRBV1 and TRBJ2-3; TRBD2 is taken as the D call from the table, unchecked against the DNA. TRBV1 is recorded as a pseudogene. This CDR3 is built from 18 residues. CDR3 protein: CTSSQDLVGGGVTDTQYF. The CDR3 nucleotides read TGCACCAGCAGCCAAGATCTTGTGGGCGGGGGGGTCACAGATACGCAGTATTTT.

The V gene is TRBV7-8, the J gene TRBJ2-7, with D tentatively TRBD1 (6 bases). The V and J ends lost 4 bases and 5 bases respectively, with 6 bases between them. CDR1 and CDR2 from the germline V gene are SGHVS and FQNEAQ. This CDR3 is built from 11 residues. The CDR3 DNA follows: TGTGCCAGCAGCTGGGACAACGAGCAGTACTTC. It encodes CASSWDNEQYF.

This clone was recorded once. The chain combines TRBV15 with TRBJ1-1, with D perhaps matching TRBD1 (6 bases). The germline V gene encodes CDR1 LNHNV and CDR2 YYDKDF (reference sequence). The V gene lost 9 bases and the J gene lost 4 bases, with 15 bases spanning the gap. The CDR3 runs to 13 residues. As DNA, the CDR3 is TGTGCCACTAGGAAGGGCAGGGGCACTGAAGCTTTCTTT. This translates into CATRKGRGTEAFF.